This TCR beta chain was captured in a study of blood T cell repertoires in COVID-19. About the study: Italy, Spain and the United States were the sources of the convalescent and acute COVID-19 samples.

V was clipped by 1 base and J by 1 base, with 6 bases between them. Germline V gene sequence: CDR1 SGHNT, CDR2 YYREEE (reference sequence). This CDR3 region has 15 residues. Produced via immunoSEQ multiplex PCR; TCRdb's table is partial and in-frame only. This table holds fewer than 150,000 clones, 85% to 90% found once. This clone came up once. The sequenced material came from peripheral blood. The clonotype comes from a woman in her 70s with acute or convalescent COVID-19. The V call is TRBV5-4, the J call TRBJ2-6, with D tentatively TRBD2 (5 bases). CDR3 nucleotides: TGTGCCAGCAGCTTGCGACTATCTGGGGCCAACGTCCTGACTTTC. Translation gives CASSLRLSGANVLTF.